This T cell receptor beta chain was sequenced for a study of cytomegalovirus exposure and HLA in healthy donors. Study details: Earlier findings included roughly 120 million unique TCR beta sequences obtained from some 180 million T cells.

Worth noting for this clone: The antigen remains unidentified.

V lost 0 bases and J lost 0, with 9 bases in between. Germline CDR1 SGHDN, CDR2 FVKESK. This CDR3 has 15 amino acids. It was with 60 Vbeta and 13 Jbeta primers that the PCR ran. Measured with immunoSEQ multiplex PCR; TCRdb has only the in-frame clones, and not every one. The sample yields 130,000 to 150,000 clones, 60% to 85% seen once. Points from the study as a whole: In the analysis, some V segments, TRBV6-2 and TRBV6-3 included, were excluded as indistinguishable. For most TCR beta V segments, an earlier analysis put the productive rate at about 87% or about 30% of the time.

V gene TRBV14 combines with J gene TRBJ2-7; a possible D gene is TRBD1 (6 bases). Sequencing was carried out using PBMCs. This clonotype was sampled from a man aged 35-49 years in good health and CMV-seropositive. CDR3 nucleotides: TGTGCCAGCAGCCAAGAACAGGGCCTCTCCTACGAGCAGTACTTC. Residues: CASSQEQGLSYEQYF.